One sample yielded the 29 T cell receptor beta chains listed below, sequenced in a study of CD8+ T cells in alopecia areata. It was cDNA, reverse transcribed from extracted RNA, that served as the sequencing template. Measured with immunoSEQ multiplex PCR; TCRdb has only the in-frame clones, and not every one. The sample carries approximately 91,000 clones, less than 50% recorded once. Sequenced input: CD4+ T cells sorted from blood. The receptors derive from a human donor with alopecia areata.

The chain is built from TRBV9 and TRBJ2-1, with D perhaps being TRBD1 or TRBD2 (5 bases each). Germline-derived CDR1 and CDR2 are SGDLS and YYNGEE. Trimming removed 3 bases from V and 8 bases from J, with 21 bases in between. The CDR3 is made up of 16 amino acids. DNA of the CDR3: TGTGCCAGCAGCGGGGGACGGCCCCCCCTACACGATGAGCAGTTCTTC. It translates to CASSGGRPPLHDEQFF.

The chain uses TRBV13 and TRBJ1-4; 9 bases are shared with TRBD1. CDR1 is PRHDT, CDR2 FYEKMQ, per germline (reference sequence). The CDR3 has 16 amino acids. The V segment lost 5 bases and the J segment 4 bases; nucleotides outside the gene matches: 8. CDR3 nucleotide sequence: TGTGCCAGCAGCCTTGGGACAGGGAGCTTTAATGAAAAACTGTTTTTT. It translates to CASSLGTGSFNEKLFF.

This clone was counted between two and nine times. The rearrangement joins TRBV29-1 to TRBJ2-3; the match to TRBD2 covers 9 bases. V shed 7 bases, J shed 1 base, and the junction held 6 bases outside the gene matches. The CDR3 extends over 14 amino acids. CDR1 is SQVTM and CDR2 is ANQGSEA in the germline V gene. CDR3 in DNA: TGCAGCGCCGTAGCGGGAGTAGGCACAGATACGCAGTATTTT. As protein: CSAVAGVGTDTQYF.

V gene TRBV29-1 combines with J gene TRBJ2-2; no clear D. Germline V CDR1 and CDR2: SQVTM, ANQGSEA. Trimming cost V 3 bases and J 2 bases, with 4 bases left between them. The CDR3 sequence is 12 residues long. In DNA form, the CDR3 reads TGCAGCGTTGATTCCAACACCGGGGAGCTGTTTTTT. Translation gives CSVDSNTGELFF.

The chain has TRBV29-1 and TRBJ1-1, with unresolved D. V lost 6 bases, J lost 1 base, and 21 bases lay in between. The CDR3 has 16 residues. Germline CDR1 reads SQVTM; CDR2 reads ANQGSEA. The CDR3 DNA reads TGCAGCGTGAAAGGGCGTTTGGGTCTATCGAACACTGAAGCTTTCTTT. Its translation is CSVKGRLGLSNTEAFF.

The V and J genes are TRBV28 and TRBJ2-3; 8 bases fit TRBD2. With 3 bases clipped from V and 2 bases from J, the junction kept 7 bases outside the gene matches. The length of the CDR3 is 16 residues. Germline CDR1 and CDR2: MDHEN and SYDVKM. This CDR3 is CASSFLLAGTTDTQYF. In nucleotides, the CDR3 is TGTGCCAGCAGTTTTCTGCTAGCGGGTACCACAGATACGCAGTATTTT.

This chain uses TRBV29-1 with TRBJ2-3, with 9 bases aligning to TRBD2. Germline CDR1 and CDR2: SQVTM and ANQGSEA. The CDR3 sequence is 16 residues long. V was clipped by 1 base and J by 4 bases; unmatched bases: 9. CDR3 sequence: CSVEVGSGSPADTQYF. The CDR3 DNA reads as TGCAGCGTTGAAGTTGGTAGCGGGAGCCCTGCAGATACGCAGTATTTT.

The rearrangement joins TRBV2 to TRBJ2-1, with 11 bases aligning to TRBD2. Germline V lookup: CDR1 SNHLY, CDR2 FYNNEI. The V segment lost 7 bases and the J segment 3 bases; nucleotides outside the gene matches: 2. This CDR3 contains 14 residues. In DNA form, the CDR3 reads TGTGCCAGCAAAGGGACTAGCGGCTACAATGAGCAGTTCTTC. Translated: CASKGTSGYNEQFF.

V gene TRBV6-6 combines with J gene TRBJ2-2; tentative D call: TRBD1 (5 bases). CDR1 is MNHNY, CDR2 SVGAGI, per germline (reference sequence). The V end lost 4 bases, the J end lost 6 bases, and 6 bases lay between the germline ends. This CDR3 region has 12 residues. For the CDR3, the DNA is TGTGCCAGCAGTTCAGGGTCCGGGGAGCTGTTTTTT. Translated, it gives CASSSGSGELFF.

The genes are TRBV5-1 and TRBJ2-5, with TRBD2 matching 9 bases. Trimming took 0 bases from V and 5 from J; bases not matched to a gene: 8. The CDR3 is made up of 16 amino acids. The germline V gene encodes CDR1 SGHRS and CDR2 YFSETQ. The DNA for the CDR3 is TGCGCCAGCAGCTTGGATGGCGCGGGAGGGGGGGAGACCCAGTACTTC. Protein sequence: CASSLDGAGGGETQYF.

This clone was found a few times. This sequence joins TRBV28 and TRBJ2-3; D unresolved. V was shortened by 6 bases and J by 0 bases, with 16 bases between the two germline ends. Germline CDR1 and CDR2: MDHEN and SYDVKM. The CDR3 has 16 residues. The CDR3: CASSSDGPLSTDTQYF. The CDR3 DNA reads TGTGCCAGCAGCTCTGACGGTCCTCTGAGCACAGATACGCAGTATTTT.

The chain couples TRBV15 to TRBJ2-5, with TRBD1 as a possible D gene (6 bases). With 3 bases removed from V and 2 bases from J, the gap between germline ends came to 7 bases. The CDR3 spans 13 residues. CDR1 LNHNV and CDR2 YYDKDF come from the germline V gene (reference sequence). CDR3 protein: CATSRDRQETQYF. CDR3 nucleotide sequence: TGTGCCACCAGCAGGGACAGACAAGAGACCCAGTACTTC. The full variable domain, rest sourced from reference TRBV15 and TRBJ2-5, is DAMVIQNPRYQVTQFGKPVTLSCSQTLNHNVMYWYQQKSSQAPKLLFHYYDKDFNNEADTPDNFQSRRPNTSFCFLDIRSPGLGDTAMYLCATSRDRQETQYFGPGTRLLVL.

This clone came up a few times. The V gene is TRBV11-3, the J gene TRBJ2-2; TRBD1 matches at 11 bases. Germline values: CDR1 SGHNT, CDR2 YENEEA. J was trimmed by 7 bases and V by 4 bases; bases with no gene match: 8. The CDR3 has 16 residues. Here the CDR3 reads CASSSGQGATVGELFF. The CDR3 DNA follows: TGTGCCAGCAGCTCAGGACAGGGGGCTACAGTCGGGGAGCTGTTTTTT.

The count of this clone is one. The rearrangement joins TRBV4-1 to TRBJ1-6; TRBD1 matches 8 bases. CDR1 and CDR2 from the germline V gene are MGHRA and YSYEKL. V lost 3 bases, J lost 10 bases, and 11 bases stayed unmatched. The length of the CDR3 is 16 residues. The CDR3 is CASSHLDQGAGSPLHF. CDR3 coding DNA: TGCGCCAGCAGCCACCTTGATCAGGGGGCAGGATCACCCCTCCACTTT.

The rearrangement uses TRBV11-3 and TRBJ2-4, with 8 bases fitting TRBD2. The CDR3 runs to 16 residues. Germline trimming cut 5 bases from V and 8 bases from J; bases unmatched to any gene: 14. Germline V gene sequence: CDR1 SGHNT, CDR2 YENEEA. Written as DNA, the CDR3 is TGTGCCAGCAGCCAGAGCCCGGGACTAGGGAAGGACATTCAGTACTTC. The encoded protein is CASSQSPGLGKDIQYF. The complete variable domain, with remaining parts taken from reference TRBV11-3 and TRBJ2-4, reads EAGVVQSPRYKIIEKKQPVAFWCNPISGHNTLYWYLQNLGQGPELLIRYENEEAVDDSQLPKDRFSAERLKGVDSTLKIQPAELGDSAVYLCASSQSPGLGKDIQYFGAGTRLSVL.

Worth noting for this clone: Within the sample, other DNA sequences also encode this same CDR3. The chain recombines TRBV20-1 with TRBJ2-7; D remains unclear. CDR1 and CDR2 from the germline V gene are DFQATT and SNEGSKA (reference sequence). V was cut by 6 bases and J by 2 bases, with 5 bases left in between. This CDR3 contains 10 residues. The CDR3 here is CSASPYEQYF. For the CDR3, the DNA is TGCAGTGCGAGCCCCTACGAGCAGTACTTC.

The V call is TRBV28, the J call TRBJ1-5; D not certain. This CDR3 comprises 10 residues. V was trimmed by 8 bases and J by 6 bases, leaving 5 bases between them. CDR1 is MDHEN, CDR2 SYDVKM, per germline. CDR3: CASGFQPQHF. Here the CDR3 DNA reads TGTGCCAGCGGGTTTCAGCCCCAGCATTTT.

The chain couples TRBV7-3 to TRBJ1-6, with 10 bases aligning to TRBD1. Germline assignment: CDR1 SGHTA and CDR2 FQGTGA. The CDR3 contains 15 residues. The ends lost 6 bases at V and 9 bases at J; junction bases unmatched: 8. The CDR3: CASSPDGTGASPLHF. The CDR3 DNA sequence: TGTGCCAGCAGTCCCGACGGGACAGGGGCTTCACCCCTCCACTTT. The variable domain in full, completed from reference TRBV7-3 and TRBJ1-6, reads GAGVSQTPSNKVTEKGKYVELRCDPISGHTALYWYRQSLGQGPEFLIYFQGTGAADDSGLPNDRFFAVRPEGSVSTLKIQRTERGDSAVYLCASSPDGTGASPLHFGNGTRLTVT.

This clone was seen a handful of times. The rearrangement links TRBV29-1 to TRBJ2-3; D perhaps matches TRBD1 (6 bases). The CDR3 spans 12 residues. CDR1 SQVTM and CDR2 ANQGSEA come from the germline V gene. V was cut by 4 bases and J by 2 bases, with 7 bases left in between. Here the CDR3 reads CSVVGATDTQYF. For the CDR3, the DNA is TGCAGCGTTGTGGGGGCCACAGATACGCAGTATTTT.

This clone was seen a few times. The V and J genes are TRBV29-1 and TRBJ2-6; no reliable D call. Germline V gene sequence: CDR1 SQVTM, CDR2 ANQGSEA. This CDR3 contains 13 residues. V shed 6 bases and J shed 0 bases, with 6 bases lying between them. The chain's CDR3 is CSVQDSGANVLTF. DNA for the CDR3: TGCAGCGTCCAGGACTCTGGGGCCAACGTCCTGACTTTC.

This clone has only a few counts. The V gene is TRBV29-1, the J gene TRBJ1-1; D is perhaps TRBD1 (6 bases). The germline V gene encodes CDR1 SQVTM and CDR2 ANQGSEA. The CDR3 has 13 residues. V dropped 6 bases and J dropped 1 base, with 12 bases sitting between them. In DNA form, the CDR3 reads TGCAGCGTCGCTGGACAGTGGAACACTGAAGCTTTCTTT. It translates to CSVAGQWNTEAFF.

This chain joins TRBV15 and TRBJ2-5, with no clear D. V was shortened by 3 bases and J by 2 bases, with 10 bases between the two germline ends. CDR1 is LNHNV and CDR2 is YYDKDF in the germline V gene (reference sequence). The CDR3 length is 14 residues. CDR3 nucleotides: TGTGCCACCAGCAGGCCTACTATTCAAGAGACCCAGTACTTC. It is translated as CATSRPTIQETQYF.

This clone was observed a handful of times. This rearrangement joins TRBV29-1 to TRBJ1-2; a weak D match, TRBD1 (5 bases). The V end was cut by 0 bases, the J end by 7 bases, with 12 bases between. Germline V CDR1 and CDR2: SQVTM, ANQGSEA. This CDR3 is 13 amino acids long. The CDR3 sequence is CSVEDPTAIGYTF. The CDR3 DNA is TGCAGCGTTGAAGATCCGACAGCGATTGGCTACACCTTC. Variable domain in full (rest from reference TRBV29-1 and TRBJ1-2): SAVISQKPSRDICQRGTSLTIQCQVDSQVTMMFWYRQQPGQSLTLIATANQGSEATYESGFVIDKFPISRPNLTFSTLTVSNMSPEDSSIYLCSVEDPTAIGYTFGSGTRLTVV.

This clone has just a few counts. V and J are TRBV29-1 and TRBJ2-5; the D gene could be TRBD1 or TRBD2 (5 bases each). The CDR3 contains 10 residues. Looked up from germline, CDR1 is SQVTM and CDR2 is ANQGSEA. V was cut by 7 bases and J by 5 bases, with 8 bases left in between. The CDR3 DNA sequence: TGCAGCGCCGGGGACGAGACCCAGTACTTC. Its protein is CSAGDETQYF.

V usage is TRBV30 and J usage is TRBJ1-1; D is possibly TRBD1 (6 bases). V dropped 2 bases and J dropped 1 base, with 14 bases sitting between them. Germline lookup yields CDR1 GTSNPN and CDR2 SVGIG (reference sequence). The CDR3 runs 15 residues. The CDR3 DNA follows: TGTGCCTGGAGTATCGGAGGGGGGGGGAACACTGAAGCTTTCTTT. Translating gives CAWSIGGGGNTEAFF.

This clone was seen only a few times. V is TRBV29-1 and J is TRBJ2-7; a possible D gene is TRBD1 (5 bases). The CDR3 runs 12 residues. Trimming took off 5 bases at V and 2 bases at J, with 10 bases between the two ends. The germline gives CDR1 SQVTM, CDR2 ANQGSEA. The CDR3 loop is CSVHDSTYEQYF. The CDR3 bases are TGCAGCGTTCATGACAGCACCTACGAGCAGTACTTC.

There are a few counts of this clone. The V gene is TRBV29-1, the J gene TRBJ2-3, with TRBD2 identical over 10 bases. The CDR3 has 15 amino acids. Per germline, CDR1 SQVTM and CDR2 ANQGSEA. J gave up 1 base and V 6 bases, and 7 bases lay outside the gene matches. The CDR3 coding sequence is TGCAGCGTAAAGCGGGAGGGCCGAGGCACAGATACGCAGTATTTT. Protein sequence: CSVKREGRGTDTQYF.

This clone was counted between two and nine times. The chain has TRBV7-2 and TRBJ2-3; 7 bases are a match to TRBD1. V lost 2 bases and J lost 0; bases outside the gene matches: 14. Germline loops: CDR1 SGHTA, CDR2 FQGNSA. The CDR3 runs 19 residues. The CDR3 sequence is CASSLRPLRGQQSTDTQYF. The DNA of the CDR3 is TGTGCCAGCAGCTTAAGGCCTCTCCGGGGACAGCAGAGCACAGATACGCAGTATTTT.

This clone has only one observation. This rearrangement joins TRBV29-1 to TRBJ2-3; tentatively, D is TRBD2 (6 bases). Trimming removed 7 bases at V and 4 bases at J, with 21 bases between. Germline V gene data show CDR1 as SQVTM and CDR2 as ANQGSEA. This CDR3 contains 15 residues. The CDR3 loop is CSARSSGSFSDTQYF. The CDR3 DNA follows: TGCAGCGCACGGAGCAGCGGGTCCTTCTCAGATACGCAGTATTTT.